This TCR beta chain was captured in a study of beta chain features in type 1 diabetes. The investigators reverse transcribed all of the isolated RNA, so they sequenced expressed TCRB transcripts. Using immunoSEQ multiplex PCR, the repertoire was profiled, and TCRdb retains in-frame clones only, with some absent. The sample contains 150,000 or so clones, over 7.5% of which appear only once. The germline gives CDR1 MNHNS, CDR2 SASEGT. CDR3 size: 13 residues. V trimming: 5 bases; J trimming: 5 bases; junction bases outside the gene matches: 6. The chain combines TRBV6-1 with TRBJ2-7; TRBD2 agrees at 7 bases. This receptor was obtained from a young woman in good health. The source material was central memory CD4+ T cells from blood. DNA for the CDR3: TGTGCCAGCAGTTCCTGGGGGGGGAACGAGCAGTACTTC. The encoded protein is CASSSWGGNEQYF.